These 14 T cell receptor beta chains were all obtained from the same sample, sequenced in a study of T cells in women clearing cervical HPV infection. Measured with immunoSEQ multiplex PCR; TCRdb has only the in-frame clones, and not every one. Recorded for this sample: 28,000 or so clones. Sequencing was done on a sample of blood buffy coat. All receptors derive from a woman between 18 and 70 years old with a cervical HPV16 infection that either progressed to CIN3+ or cleared (not recorded which).

A word on this clone: The sequence runs out 3 residues before the end of the CDR3; the remainder is reconstructed from the germline J gene. This specimen includes other DNA sequences encoding the same CDR3. The V and J genes are TRBV19 and TRBJ1-2; 12 bases line up with TRBD1. The CDR3 is 16 residues long. The germline CDR1 and CDR2 sequences are LNHDA and SQIVND (reference sequence). The CDR3 spells CASNQRGTGGHSGYTF. The CDR3 DNA, read in part, is TGTGCCAGTAACCAACGAGGGACAGGGGGCCATTCCGGC. The entire variable domain, with the rest obtained from reference TRBV19 and TRBJ1-2, is as follows: DGGITQSPKYLFRKEGQNVTLSCEQNLNHDAMYWYRQDPGQGLRLIYYSQIVNDFQKGDIAEGYSVSREKKESFPLTVTSAQKNPTAFYLCASNQRGTGGHSGYTFGSGTRLTVV.

About this clone: The read ends 3 residues early relative to the CDR3; the germline J gene fills the gap. The chain recombines TRBV20-1 with TRBJ1-1; D not certain. The CDR3 has 13 residues. The germline V and J ends were trimmed by 0 bases and 4 bases, with 9 bases remaining between them. Per the germline V gene, CDR1 is DFQATT and CDR2 is SNEGSKA (reference sequence). The sequenced CDR3 bases are TGCAGTGCTAGAGAAGCTATCGTCACTGAA. This translates into CSAREAIVTE. The full CDR3 protein reads CSAREAIVTEAFF.

In regard to this clone: The read terminates 3 residues ahead of where the CDR3 ends, so the germline J gene completes it. The same CDR3 also results from other DNA sequences found in this sample. The chain recombines TRBV19 with TRBJ1-6, with 7 bases lining up with TRBD1. Germline V gene sequence: CDR1 LNHDA, CDR2 SQIVND (reference sequence). The CDR3 sequence is 13 residues long. Trimming at V came to 10 bases and at J to 7 bases, leaving 7 bases not matched to a gene. The CDR3 reads CATRQGYNSPLHF. The sequenced part of the CDR3 DNA is TGTGCCACCCGACAGGGCTACAATTCACCC.

With regard to this clone: The read ends 3 residues shy of where the CDR3 ends; the end is completed using the germline J gene. This chain links TRBV5-4 with TRBJ2-3, with unresolved D. From germline, CDR1 is SGHNT and CDR2 YYREEE (reference sequence). The CDR3 covers 13 residues. The CDR3 loop reads CASSGYYQETQYF. CDR3 bases read: TGTGCCAGCAGCGGATACTACCAAGAGACG.

Details on this clone: The read terminates 3 residues before the CDR3 end, so the remaining end is supplied by the germline J gene. V gene TRBV18 combines with J gene TRBJ2-1; 7 bases are a match to TRBD1. The germline V gene has CDR1 KGHSH and CDR2 LQKENI. The ends lost 6 bases at V and 5 bases at J; junction bases unmatched: 10. The CDR3 has 15 residues. CDR3 bases read: TGTGCCAGCTCTCCAGGGCAGGGGGAACACAATGAG. Translation: CASSPGQGEHNE. The whole CDR3 is CASSPGQGEHNEQFF. The entire variable domain, with the rest obtained from reference TRBV18 and TRBJ2-1, is as follows: NAGVMQNPRHLVRRRGQEARLRCSPMKGHSHVYWYRQLPEEGLKFMVYLQKENIIDESGMPKERFSAEFPKEGPSILRIQQVVRGDSAAYFCASSPGQGEHNEQFFGPGTRLTVL.

For this clone: The read ends 3 residues shy of where the CDR3 ends; the end is completed using the germline J gene. The chain joins TRBV7-9 to TRBJ2-7; D may be TRBD2 (6 bases). CDR3 length: 13 residues. V dropped 1 base and J dropped 6 bases, with 10 bases sitting between them. From germline, CDR1 is SEHNR and CDR2 FQNEAQ (reference sequence). Partial CDR3 DNA: TGTGCCAGCAGCTTAGGCGCGGGGTCCGAG. Protein product: CASSLGAGSE. The full CDR3 protein is CASSLGAGSEQYF. Looking up the rest from reference TRBV7-9 and TRBJ2-7 gives the full variable domain: DTGVSQNPRHKITKRGQNVTFRCDPISEHNRLYWYRQTLGQGPEFLTYFQNEAQLEKSRLLSDRFSAERPKGSFSTLEIQRTEQGDSAMYLCASSLGAGSEQYFGPGTRLTVT.

Worth noting for this clone: The sequence runs out 3 residues before the end of the CDR3; the remainder is reconstructed from the germline J gene. The sample has other DNA sequences that encode this CDR3 too. The chain combines TRBV20-1 with TRBJ1-6; maybe TRBD1 (6 bases). Trimming pared 3 bases from V and 9 bases from J, leaving 15 bases between. The CDR3 sequence is 14 residues long. Per germline, CDR1 DFQATT and CDR2 SNEGSKA (reference sequence). Here the CDR3 reads CSARPIQGISPLHF. The part of the CDR3 DNA that was read is TGCAGTGCTAGGCCTATCCAGGGGATTTCACCC.

CDR3 sequence: CASSLFGEELFF. The part of the CDR3 DNA that was read is TGCGCCAGCAGCTTGTTCGGGGAGGAA. The chain has TRBV5-1 and TRBJ1-4; no reliable D call. The sequenced fragment ends 3 residues before the CDR3 boundary, so the rest is inferred from the germline J gene. The CDR3 is 12 amino acids. Germline CDR1 SGHRS, CDR2 YFSETQ.

To note about this clone: From the germline J gene comes the end of the CDR3, since the read stops 3 residues before it. The chain links TRBV2 to TRBJ1-2, with unresolved D. V was trimmed by 4 bases and J by 7 bases, leaving 10 bases between them. The CDR3 is made up of 12 amino acids. CDR1 is SNHLY, CDR2 FYNNEI, per germline. The sequenced part of the CDR3 DNA is TGTGCCAGCAGTGCCGGAGGGCCTGGC. It codes for CASSAGGPG. The entire CDR3 is CASSAGGPGYTF.

A note on this clone: The read gets to within 3 residues of the CDR3 end, and the germline J gene fills in the rest. J is TRBJ2-6 and V is TRBV2, with 8 bases fitting TRBD1. The CDR3 runs 17 residues. After removal of 7 bases from V and 4 bases from J, the junction contained 12 bases not matched to a gene. CDR1 is SNHLY, CDR2 FYNNEI, per germline. The sequenced part of the CDR3 DNA is TGTGCCAGCACCCGAGGCAGGGGGCCTTCAGGGGCCAACGTC. Protein sequence: CASTRGRGPSGANV. The whole CDR3 region reads CASTRGRGPSGANVLTF.

On this clone: The CDR3 end lies 3 residues beyond the end of the read and is filled in from the germline J gene. The chain is built from TRBV5-1 and TRBJ2-3; 9 nucleotides line up with TRBD2. Germline V gene lookup returns CDR1 SGHRS and CDR2 YFSETQ. The CDR3 contains 16 residues. The CDR3 is CASSLESAGGGETQYF. The covered CDR3 bases are TGCGCCAGCAGCTTGGAATCAGCGGGAGGTGGGGAGACG.

Concerning this clone: The read falls 3 residues short of the CDR3 end, and the missing part is taken from the germline J gene. V and J are TRBV11-2 and TRBJ2-1, with a weak D call TRBD2 (5 bases). The CDR3 extends over 13 amino acids. With 4 bases removed from V and 4 bases from J, the gap between germline ends came to 8 bases. Looked up from germline, CDR1 is SGHAT and CDR2 is FQNNGV. The CDR3 here is CASSSGLYNEQFF. The CDR3 DNA, read in part, is TGTGCCAGCAGCTCCGGACTGTACAATGAG.

CDR3 DNA (partial): TGCGCCAGCAGCCTAGGACAGGGTGAG. Its protein product is CASSLGQGE. The whole CDR3 protein is CASSLGQGEQFF. The chain couples TRBV5-1 to TRBJ2-1; 8 bases are a match to TRBD1. Read sequence stops 3 residues before the CDR3 end, and the germline J gene provides the missing end. CDR1 is SGHRS and CDR2 is YFSETQ in the germline V gene. The CDR3 spans 12 residues. V gave up 4 bases and J gave up 9 bases; unmatched junction bases: 3. Combining the CDR3 with reference TRBV5-1 and TRBJ2-1 gives the whole variable domain KAGVTQTPRYLIKTRGQQVTLSCSPISGHRSVSWYQQTPGQGLQFLFEYFSETQRNKGNFPGRFSGRQFSNSRSEMNVSTLELGDSALYLCASSLGQGEQFFGPGTRLTVL.

Remarks on this clone: Its ends do not fully match the called genes, so a read error is possible. The read is 3 residues too short to cover the CDR3 end, so that end is filled in from the germline J gene. The same CDR3 is also encoded by other DNA sequences in this sample. The chain recombines TRBV2 with TRBJ1-3, with D possibly being TRBD1 (6 bases). The CDR3 totals 15 residues. Germline values: CDR1 SNHLY, CDR2 FYNNEI. The sequenced part of the CDR3 DNA is TGTGCCAGCACCCGGAGCGGGGGGCGAGGAAACACT. Translating it yields CASTRSGGRGNT. The entire CDR3 protein reads CASTRSGGRGNTIYF. The full variable domain, in which reference TRBV2 and TRBJ1-3 provide the parts outside the CDR3, is EPEVTQTPSHQVTQMGQEVILRCVPISNHLYFYWYRQILGQKVEFLVSFYNNEISEKSEIFDDQFSVERPDGSNFTLKIRSTKLEDSAMYFCASTRSGGRGNTIYFGEGSWLTVV.